The 31 T cell receptor beta chains reported below all come from one sample, sequenced in a study of blood T cell repertoires in COVID-19. The method was immunoSEQ multiplex PCR; TCRdb's version includes in-frame clones alone and lacks a portion of them. Of a few hundred thousand clones detected, about 87% appear once; the ten largest clones hold 1.2%. Specimen: PBMCs or T cells enriched from blood (not recorded which). The receptors shown here come from a man aged 25 to 45 who had recovered from COVID-19.

This clone was seen once. The J gene is TRBJ2-7, the V gene TRBV10-2, with 7 positions matching TRBD1. Germline CDR1 and CDR2: WSHSY and SAAADI. V lost 5 bases and J lost 2; bases outside the gene matches: 3. The CDR3 has 13 amino acids. The CDR3 DNA reads TGCGCCAGCAGTCCGGGACAGACCTACGAGCAGTACTTC. Protein sequence: CASSPGQTYEQYF.

The chain has TRBV2 and TRBJ1-2; D might be TRBD1 (5 bases). Germline CDR1 and CDR2: SNHLY and FYNNEI. The CDR3 runs 15 residues. Trimming stripped 1 base from V and 1 base from J, with 10 bases between. CDR3 sequence (DNA): TGTGCCAGCAGTGAAGTCTGGGGGGGTAACTATGGCTACACCTTC. Protein product: CASSEVWGGNYGYTF.

The rearrangement joins TRBV28 to TRBJ2-3; TRBD1 aligns across 10 bases. Unmatched junction bases numbered 8, after V lost 6 bases and J lost 2 bases. The CDR3 is 16 residues long. CDR1 is MDHEN and CDR2 is SYDVKM in the germline V gene. The CDR3 DNA sequence: TGTGCCAGCAGCCTTGGACAGGGGGGTCACACAGATACGCAGTATTTT. Translation gives CASSLGQGGHTDTQYF.

This rearrangement joins TRBV29-1 to TRBJ2-7; 7 bases map to TRBD1. The CDR3 length is 13 residues. V lost 6 bases and J lost 5; bases outside the gene matches: 10. Germline CDR1 SQVTM, CDR2 ANQGSEA. CDR3 sequence: CSVSDRDMDEQYF. The CDR3 DNA reads TGCAGCGTGTCCGACAGGGATATGGACGAGCAGTACTTC.

A word on this clone: Germline is not matched at one junction end, which may reflect a read error. The CDR3 sequence: CASSYSHFNEQFF. In DNA, the CDR3 is TGTGCCAGCAGCTACTCTCACTTCAATGAGCAGTTCTTC. The chain combines TRBV6-2 or TRBV6-3 with TRBJ2-1; D is uncertain. This CDR3 contains 13 residues. Germline V CDR1 and CDR2: MNHEY, SVGEGT.

The CDR3 here is CASSQDLGPGGYTF. CDR3 DNA: TGTGCCAGCAGCCAAGATTTGGGGCCGGGTGGCTACACCTTC. The V call is TRBV14, the J call TRBJ1-2, with D maybe TRBD1 (5 bases). The ends were cut back, 0 bases at V and 7 bases at J, with 12 bases in the middle. CDR3 length: 14 amino acids. CDR1 and CDR2 (germline): SGHDN, FVKESK.

Concerning this clone itself: The DNA is omitted, as the CDR3 cannot be located on it reliably, and the CDR3 follows TCRdb's listing. J is TRBJ1-1 and V is TRBV21-1. TRBV21-1 is termed a pseudogene. The CDR3 spans 15 amino acids, including both terminal residues. The CDR3 loop reads CASSKRVGKGTEAFF.

The rearrangement joins TRBV19 to TRBJ2-2, with 10 bases identical to TRBD2. Unmatched junction bases numbered 7, after V lost 3 bases and J lost 0 bases. CDR1 and CDR2 (germline): LNHDA, SQIVND (reference sequence). The CDR3 length is 18 residues. Here the CDR3 reads CASSIPLAGVPNTGELFF. Written as DNA, the CDR3 is TGTGCCAGTAGTATTCCTCTAGCGGGGGTTCCGAACACCGGGGAGCTGTTTTTT.

This clone was seen once. V usage is TRBV5-1 and J usage is TRBJ2-6; TRBD1 is a possible D gene (6 bases). The ends were cut back, 3 bases at V and 4 bases at J, with 11 bases in the middle. Germline V lookup: CDR1 SGHRS, CDR2 YFSETQ. The CDR3 length is 15 residues. CDR3 region: CASSSQGYGANVLTF. CDR3 nucleotide sequence: TGCGCCAGCAGCTCCCAGGGGTACGGGGCCAACGTCCTGACTTTC. Complete variable domain (other parts from reference TRBV5-1 and TRBJ2-6): KAGVTQTPRYLIKTRGQQVTLSCSPISGHRSVSWYQQTPGQGLQFLFEYFSETQRNKGNFPGRFSGRQFSNSRSEMNVSTLELGDSALYLCASSSQGYGANVLTFGAGSRLTVL.

The V gene is TRBV19, the J gene TRBJ2-7, with 9 bases aligning to TRBD2. Trimming took 3 bases from V and 7 from J; bases not matched to a gene: 4. CDR1 and CDR2 (germline): LNHDA, SQIVND (reference sequence). The CDR3 spans 13 residues. As DNA, the CDR3 is TGTGCCAGTAGTATCGGACTAGCGAGGGAGCAGTACTTC. It specifies CASSIGLAREQYF.

The rearrangement links TRBV3-1 (or the pseudogene TRBV3-2) to TRBJ1-5, with D hard to call. Germline V gene sequence: CDR1 LGHDT, CDR2 YNNKEL (reference sequence). The CDR3 contains 15 residues. Trimming stripped 4 bases from V and 1 base from J, with 11 bases between. CDR3 sequence: CASSRDTFSNQPQHF. The CDR3 DNA sequence: TGTGCCAGCAGCCGTGACACTTTCAGCAATCAGCCCCAGCATTTT.

The chain carries TRBV5-6 and TRBJ2-7, with 8 bases identical to TRBD1. The CDR3 runs 14 residues. Trimming removed 3 bases from V and 4 bases from J; junction bases left unmatched: 6. The germline gives CDR1 SGHDT, CDR2 YYEEEE. The CDR3 nucleotides are TGTGCCAGCAGCTCTGGGACAGGAAAATACGAGCAGTACTTC. Protein product: CASSSGTGKYEQYF.

The V and J genes are TRBV21-1 and TRBJ2-1; TRBD2 is the table's D call, not checked against the DNA. TRBV21-1 is listed as a pseudogene. This CDR3 comprises 17 residues. CDR3 residues: CASRASGRASSYNEQFF. CDR3 nucleotide sequence: TGTGCCAGCAGGGCTAGCGGGAGGGCCAGCTCCTACAATGAGCAGTTCTTC.

This clone occurred once. The chain has TRBV9 and TRBJ2-7; 9 bases are shared with TRBD1. CDR3 length: 12 amino acids. V was clipped by 4 bases and J by 6 bases; unmatched bases: 2. Per germline, CDR1 SGDLS and CDR2 YYNGEE. The CDR3 reads CASSPTGGEQYF. The CDR3 nucleotides are TGTGCCAGCAGCCCGACAGGGGGCGAGCAGTACTTC.

This rearrangement joins TRBV11-2 to TRBJ1-2; no clear D. This CDR3 has 14 amino acids. The germline gives CDR1 SGHAT, CDR2 FQNNGV. The V end lost 2 bases, the J end lost 2 bases, and 9 bases lay between the germline ends. The DNA of the CDR3 is TGTGCCAGCAGCTTACTTGCGGGGAACTATGGCTACACCTTC. Protein sequence: CASSLLAGNYGYTF. Together with reference TRBV11-2 and TRBJ1-2, the CDR3 gives the full variable domain: EAGVAQSPRYKIIEKRQSVAFWCNPISGHATLYWYQQILGQGPKLLIQFQNNGVVDDSQLPKDRFSAERLKGVDSTLKIQPAKLEDSAVYLCASSLLAGNYGYTFGSGTRLTVV.

The chain links TRBV7-6 to TRBJ2-2, with 7 nucleotides matching TRBD1. Losses at the gene ends were 2 bases for V and 8 bases for J; bases not matched to a gene: 11. Germline V gene lookup returns CDR1 SGHVS and CDR2 FNYEAQ. This CDR3 spans 16 amino acids. Here the CDR3 DNA reads TGTGCCAGCAGCTTACATCGAGGACAGGACGGGGGGGAGCTGTTTTTT. This codes for CASSLHRGQDGGELFF.

The V call is TRBV7-2, the J call TRBJ1-2; a weak D match, TRBD1 (5 bases). V was shortened by 5 bases and J by 8 bases, with 18 bases between the two germline ends. The CDR3 loop spans 14 amino acids. CDR1 is SGHTA, CDR2 FQGNSA, per germline. CDR3 protein: CASSPGMVRKGYTF. CDR3 DNA sequence: TGTGCCAGCAGCCCAGGGATGGTACGGAAAGGCTACACCTTC.

V usage is TRBV27 and J usage is TRBJ2-5, with D perhaps matching TRBD1 (5 bases). In germline, CDR1 is MNHEY, CDR2 SMNVEV (reference sequence). The CDR3 has 14 amino acids. V lost 5 bases, J lost 1 base, and 11 bases lay in between. The chain's CDR3 is CASSVQGTQETQYF. Here the CDR3 DNA reads TGTGCCAGCAGTGTTCAGGGTACCCAAGAGACCCAGTACTTC.

V is TRBV11-3 and J is TRBJ1-1; D not certain. V lost 5 bases and J lost 1, with 8 bases in between. CDR1 SGHNT and CDR2 YENEEA come from the germline V gene. This CDR3 spans 13 amino acids. The CDR3 here is CASSPQQNTEAFF. CDR3 DNA sequence: TGTGCCAGCAGCCCACAGCAGAACACTGAAGCTTTCTTT.

This chain joins TRBV24-1 and TRBJ1-2, with D possibly being TRBD1 (5 bases). Trimming pared 4 bases from V and 2 bases from J, leaving 13 bases between. From germline, CDR1 is KGHDR and CDR2 SFDVKD. CDR3 length equals 15 residues. DNA of the CDR3: TGTGCCACCAGTGACCAAAATCAGGGAAACTATGGCTACACCTTC. As protein: CATSDQNQGNYGYTF.

V gene TRBV11-2 combines with J gene TRBJ1-1, with 9 bases fitting TRBD1. Germline V gene data show CDR1 as SGHAT and CDR2 as FQNNGV. V shed 5 bases and J 6 bases; nucleotides not matched to a gene: 4. The length of the CDR3 is 13 residues. CDR3 protein: CASSPRQGAEAFF. The DNA for the CDR3 is TGTGCCAGCAGCCCCAGACAGGGGGCTGAAGCTTTCTTT.

The gene calls are TRBV28 and TRBJ2-2, with 10 nucleotides matching TRBD2. This CDR3 spans 16 amino acids. V lost 2 bases and J lost 5; bases outside the gene matches: 5. The germline V gene encodes CDR1 MDHEN and CDR2 SYDVKM. The CDR3 region has the DNA TGTGCCAGCAGTTTACCAGCGGGAGGGCCAACCGGGGAGCTGTTTTTT. It yields the protein CASSLPAGGPTGELFF.

The chain carries TRBV9 and TRBJ1-2, with a tentative D call TRBD1 (5 bases). Germline V CDR1 and CDR2: SGDLS, YYNGEE. CDR3 length equals 17 residues. Trimming pared 3 bases from V and 6 bases from J, leaving 24 bases between. In nucleotides, the CDR3 is TGTGCCAGCAGCGGTGGTATGGGGGACTCGGGAAAAAATGGCTACACCTTC. Its translation is CASSGGMGDSGKNGYTF.

CDR3 bases: TGTGCCAGCTCACACCAGGACACTGGCGGTACTGAAGCTTTCTTT. Its protein product is CASSHQDTGGTEAFF. The rearrangement joins TRBV18 to TRBJ1-1; the D gene is possibly TRBD1 (5 bases). CDR3 length: 15 residues. V lost 4 bases and J 5 bases, leaving 17 bases between the germline ends. Germline lookup yields CDR1 KGHSH and CDR2 LQKENI.

The chain recombines TRBV6-5 with TRBJ2-5, with 12 positions matching TRBD1. The CDR3 spans 15 residues. Germline V gene lookup returns CDR1 MNHEY and CDR2 SVGAGI. V trimming: 4 bases; J trimming: 5 bases; junction bases outside the gene matches: 5. CDR3 DNA sequence: TGTGCCAGCAGTTCCGGGACAGGGGGCTTGGAGACCCAGTACTTC. Its translation: CASSSGTGGLETQYF.

The chain carries TRBV27 and TRBJ2-1, with 7 bases fitting TRBD2. There are 15 residues in the CDR3. The J segment lost 8 bases and the V segment lost 5 bases, leaving 12 bases of the junction unmatched. CDR1 is MNHEY, CDR2 SMNVEV, per germline (reference sequence). CDR3 sequence (DNA): TGTGCCAGCAGTCCTTGGGGGGAGGGCCAATATGAGCAGTTCTTC. As protein: CASSPWGEGQYEQFF.

The chain recombines TRBV4-2 with TRBJ2-3; 7 bases map to TRBD1. Germline CDR1 LGHNA, CDR2 YNFKEQ. This CDR3 spans 17 amino acids. Trimming at V came to 0 bases and at J to 0 bases, leaving 6 bases not matched to a gene. Here the CDR3 DNA reads TGTGCCAGCAGCCAAGACGCAGGGGGAACTAGCACAGATACGCAGTATTTT. Its protein is CASSQDAGGTSTDTQYF.

The CDR3 here is CASSLDTSGFTDTQYF. The CDR3 nucleotides are TGTGCCAGCAGCTTAGATACTAGCGGTTTCACAGATACGCAGTATTTT. This rearrangement joins TRBV7-9 to TRBJ2-3; 8 bases agree with TRBD2. With 1 base clipped from V and 2 bases from J, the junction kept 5 bases outside the gene matches. This CDR3 region has 16 residues. In germline, CDR1 is SEHNR, CDR2 FQNEAQ (reference sequence).

The J gene is TRBJ2-7, the V gene TRBV6-5, with 10 nucleotides matching TRBD2. The germline CDR1 and CDR2 sequences are MNHEY and SVGAGI. Trimming at V came to 0 bases and at J to 4 bases, leaving 6 bases not matched to a gene. This CDR3 has 16 residues. The CDR3 bases are TGTGCCAGCAGTTACTCTTCTAGCGGGGGAGTTTACGAGCAGTACTTC. Translating gives CASSYSSSGGVYEQYF.

V and J are TRBV21-1 and TRBJ2-1; no check of the table's D call, TRBD1, against the DNA was made. TRBV21-1 is classified as a pseudogene. The CDR3 length is 15 residues. CDR3 protein: CASSGKTEPMDEQFF. The CDR3 nucleotides read TGTGCCAGCAGCGGAAAGACAGAACCTATGGATGAGCAGTTCTTC.

The chain couples TRBV14 to TRBJ1-4, with D possibly TRBD1 on 5 matching bases. The V end lost 4 bases, the J end lost 7 bases, and 10 bases lay between the germline ends. From germline, CDR1 is SGHDN and CDR2 FVKESK. This CDR3 has 13 amino acids. This CDR3 is CASSRGGSEKLFF. CDR3 bases: TGTGCCAGCAGCCGGGGGGGGAGTGAAAAACTGTTTTTT.